This TCR beta chain was documented in a study of cytomegalovirus exposure and HLA in healthy donors. Study outcomes and limitations: The classifier reportedly diagnosed cytomegalovirus status with high sensitivity and specificity.

The PCR contained 60 Vbeta and 13 Jbeta primers. This table comes from immunoSEQ multiplex PCR, and its TCRdb copy is limited to in-frame clones, with some not included. The sample contains approximately 74,000 clones, 80% to 90% of which appear only once. A note on this clone: Its matching antigen is unknown.

The V and J ends lost 0 bases and 0 bases, in that order; junction bases with no gene match: 12. This CDR3 is 20 amino acids long. This TCR came from a woman aged 25-40 years in good health and CMV-seronegative. The chain joins TRBV5-3 to TRBJ2-2; the match to TRBD1 covers 9 bases. TRBV5-3 carries the ORF label, with uncertain function. Sequenced material: PBMCs. CDR3 in DNA: TGTGCCAGAAGCTTGGGCCTCCGGGACAGGGCCAAATCGAACACCGGGGAGCTGTTTTTT. Translating gives CARSLGLRDRAKSNTGELFF.